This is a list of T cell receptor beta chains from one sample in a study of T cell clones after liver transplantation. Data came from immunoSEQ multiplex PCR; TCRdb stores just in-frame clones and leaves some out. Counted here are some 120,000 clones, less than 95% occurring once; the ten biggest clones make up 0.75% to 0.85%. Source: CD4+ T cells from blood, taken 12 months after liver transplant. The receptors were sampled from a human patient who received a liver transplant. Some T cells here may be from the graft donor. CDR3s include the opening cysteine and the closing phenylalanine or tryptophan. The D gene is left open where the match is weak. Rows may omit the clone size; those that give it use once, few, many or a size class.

CDR3 DNA: TGTGCCAGCAGCTTCGGGCAGTCGAACACCGGGGAGCTGTTTTTT
CDR3 protein: CASSFGQSNTGELFF
clone size: .
D gene: .
J gene: TRBJ2-2
V gene: TRBV7-3

CDR3 DNA: TGCGCCAGCAGAAGTGGACAGGGGGTCCACGAGCAGTACTTC
CDR3 protein: CASRSGQGVHEQYF
clone size: .
D gene: TRBD1
J gene: TRBJ2-7
V gene: TRBV5-1

CDR3 DNA: TGTGCCAGCGGGACAGGGAACTACGAGCAGTACTTC
CDR3 protein: CASGTGNYEQYF
clone size: .
D gene: TRBD1
J gene: TRBJ2-7
V gene: TRBV6-6

CDR3 DNA: TGCGCCAGCAGAGGGGACATGGGTGGGTACAATGAGCAGTTCTTC
CDR3 protein: CASRGDMGGYNEQFF
clone size: .
D gene: .
J gene: TRBJ2-1
V gene: TRBV5-1

CDR3 DNA: TGTGCCAGTAGTATCCGGTCTAGCGGGGTTAACAAAAACATTCAGTACTTC
CDR3 protein: CASSIRSSGVNKNIQYF
clone size: .
D gene: TRBD2
J gene: TRBJ2-4
V gene: TRBV19

CDR3 DNA: TGTGCCAGCAGTCCCCGGACTAGCTTCAATGAGCAGTTCTTC
CDR3 protein: CASSPRTSFNEQFF
clone size: .
D gene: TRBD2
J gene: TRBJ2-1
V gene: TRBV6-5

CDR3 DNA: TGTGCCAGCAGCCGATCCAGGCTCTATGGCTACACCTTC
CDR3 protein: CASSRSRLYGYTF
clone size: once
D gene: .
J gene: TRBJ1-2
V gene: TRBV11-2

CDR3 DNA: TGTGCCAGCAGCGTAGTGGGAAAGGGGAACACTGAAGCTTTCTTT
CDR3 protein: CASSVVGKGNTEAFF
clone size: .
D gene: .
J gene: TRBJ1-1
V gene: TRBV9

CDR3 DNA: TGTGCCAGCAGCATGAATGAGGCCCGAGACACCGGGGAGCTGTTTTTT
CDR3 protein: CASSMNEARDTGELFF
clone size: .
D gene: .
J gene: TRBJ2-2
V gene: TRBV11-3

CDR3 DNA: TGTGCCAGTAGTATATTTTCTGGAAAAGGCGGGAGGTACACAGATACGCAGTATTTT
CDR3 protein: CASSIFSGKGGRYTDTQYF
clone size: .
D gene: TRBD2
J gene: TRBJ2-3
V gene: TRBV19

CDR3 DNA: TGTGCCAGTAGTAATCTAGCGGGAGGGCCATACAATGAGCAGTTCTTC
CDR3 protein: CASSNLAGGPYNEQFF
clone size: .
D gene: TRBD2
J gene: TRBJ2-1
V gene: TRBV19

CDR3 DNA: TGCGCCAGCAGCTTGATTGCCAAGGAGACCCAGTACTTC
CDR3 protein: CASSLIAKETQYF
clone size: once
D gene: .
J gene: TRBJ2-5
V gene: TRBV5-1

CDR3 DNA: TGTGCCAGCAGCTTCAGGAGGAACGAAAAACTGTTTTTT
CDR3 protein: CASSFRRNEKLFF
clone size: .
D gene: .
J gene: TRBJ1-4
V gene: TRBV7-2

CDR3 DNA: TGTGCCAGCAGGGGGAGCCAGGGCAGCCAAGAGACCCAGTACTTC
CDR3 protein: CASRGSQGSQETQYF
clone size: .
D gene: .
J gene: TRBJ2-5
V gene: TRBV25-1

CDR3 DNA: TGTGCCAGCAGCTTATCCGGAGGGGGAACCTACGAGCAGTACTTC
CDR3 protein: CASSLSGGGTYEQYF
clone size: .
D gene: .
J gene: TRBJ2-7
V gene: TRBV11-3

CDR3 DNA: TGTGCCAGCAGTTATTACAGGACTAGCGGGATTAGCGAGCAGTACTTC
CDR3 protein: CASSYYRTSGISEQYF
clone size: .
D gene: TRBD2
J gene: TRBJ2-7
V gene: TRBV27

CDR3 DNA: TGTGCCAGCAGTTTGATTGGGACAGGGCATTATAGCAATCAGCCCCAGCATTTT
CDR3 protein: CASSLIGTGHYSNQPQHF
clone size: .
D gene: TRBD1
J gene: TRBJ1-5
V gene: TRBV28

CDR3 DNA: TGCGCCAGCAGCTTGGAAGGGACGGAGCTCGGAAAACTGTTTTTT
CDR3 protein: CASSLEGTELGKLFF
clone size: .
D gene: .
J gene: TRBJ1-4
V gene: TRBV5-1

CDR3 DNA: TGTGCCAGCAGTATGGGACTAGCGGGTTTCACCGGGGAGCTGTTTTTT
CDR3 protein: CASSMGLAGFTGELFF
clone size: .
D gene: TRBD2
J gene: TRBJ2-2
V gene: TRBV2

CDR3 DNA: TGTGCCAGCAGTGGACGACCCACTAGCACAGATACGCAGTATTTT
CDR3 protein: CASSGRPTSTDTQYF
clone size: .
D gene: .
J gene: TRBJ2-3
V gene: TRBV2

CDR3 DNA: TGTGCCAGCTCACTCTCCGTAGCGGGAGGGCGGACCGGGGAGCTGTTTTTT
CDR3 protein: CASSLSVAGGRTGELFF
clone size: .
D gene: TRBD2
J gene: TRBJ2-2
V gene: TRBV18

CDR3 DNA: TGTGCCAGCACCCCGGATCGGGCGGATAGCAATCAGCCCCAGCATTTT
CDR3 protein: CASTPDRADSNQPQHF
clone size: .
D gene: .
J gene: TRBJ1-5
V gene: TRBV6-6

CDR3 DNA: TGTGCCAGCAGTGTCACCTACGAGCAGTACTTC
CDR3 protein: CASSVTYEQYF
clone size: few
D gene: .
J gene: TRBJ2-7
V gene: TRBV28

CDR3 DNA: TGCGCCAGCAGCATCGGGACAGGGGGTGAAAAACTGTTTTTT
CDR3 protein: CASSIGTGGEKLFF
clone size: once
D gene: TRBD1
J gene: TRBJ1-4
V gene: TRBV5-1

CDR3 DNA: TGTGCCAGCAGCTTGCCCAGGTATGTGAACACTGAAGCTTTCTTT
CDR3 protein: CASSLPRYVNTEAFF
clone size: .
D gene: .
J gene: TRBJ1-1
V gene: TRBV5-6

CDR3 DNA: TGTGCCAGCAGTGAAGCGCTTCCGGAGGGACAGGGGAATGAGCAGTTCTTC
CDR3 protein: CASSEALPEGQGNEQFF
clone size: once
D gene: TRBD1
J gene: TRBJ2-1
V gene: TRBV2

CDR3 DNA: TGTGCCAGCAGTGTGTCAGGGGGTTGGGGCTACACCTTC
CDR3 protein: CASSVSGGWGYTF
clone size: .
D gene: TRBD1
J gene: TRBJ1-2
V gene: TRBV2

CDR3 DNA: TGTGCCAGCTCACGGTCGACGGTTCCCTCTGGAAACACCATATATTTT
CDR3 protein: CASSRSTVPSGNTIYF
clone size: .
D gene: .
J gene: TRBJ1-3
V gene: TRBV18

CDR3 DNA: TGTGCCACCAGCATTCGACGGGGCCAAGAGACCCAGTACTTC
CDR3 protein: CATSIRRGQETQYF
clone size: .
D gene: .
J gene: TRBJ2-5
V gene: TRBV15

CDR3 DNA: TGCGCCAGCAGCCAGGTACAGGGAACCGAGCAGTACTTC
CDR3 protein: CASSQVQGTEQYF
clone size: .
D gene: .
J gene: TRBJ2-7
V gene: TRBV4-3

CDR3 DNA: TGTGCCTGGAGCGGTGCAAGGCTGGGAAGCTCTGGGGCCAACGTCCTGACTTTC
CDR3 protein: CAWSGARLGSSGANVLTF
clone size: .
D gene: .
J gene: TRBJ2-6
V gene: TRBV30

CDR3 DNA: TGTGCCAGCTCACCACCTCAGGCAGGGTGGGAGACCCAGTACTTC
CDR3 protein: CASSPPQAGWETQYF
clone size: .
D gene: .
J gene: TRBJ2-5
V gene: TRBV18

CDR3 DNA: TGTGCCAGTAGTATAGTGAAGGGAACAGATACGCAGTATTTT
CDR3 protein: CASSIVKGTDTQYF
clone size: .
D gene: .
J gene: TRBJ2-3
V gene: TRBV19

CDR3 DNA: TGCGCCAGCAGCTTGCGGGCAGGGCAAGACTACGAGCAGTACTTC
CDR3 protein: CASSLRAGQDYEQYF
clone size: .
D gene: .
J gene: TRBJ2-7
V gene: TRBV5-1

CDR3 DNA: TGTGCCAGTAGTATAGTCGCAAGGATCTCTGGGGCCAACGTCCTGACTTTC
CDR3 protein: CASSIVARISGANVLTF
clone size: .
D gene: .
J gene: TRBJ2-6
V gene: TRBV19

CDR3 DNA: TGTGCTAGTGGCATCGACAGGGGTAACTATGGCTACACCTTC
CDR3 protein: CASGIDRGNYGYTF
clone size: .
D gene: TRBD1
J gene: TRBJ1-2
V gene: TRBV12-5

CDR3 DNA: TGTGCCACCAGTGGAGCTAGCGGCGTACGGGGGGAGCAGTTCTTC
CDR3 protein: CATSGASGVRGEQFF
clone size: .
D gene: TRBD2
J gene: TRBJ2-1
V gene: TRBV15

CDR3 DNA: TGTGCCAGCAGTCTCCTACCGGGTCAGATGACAGATACGCAGTATTTT
CDR3 protein: CASSLLPGQMTDTQYF
clone size: .
D gene: .
J gene: TRBJ2-3
V gene: TRBV27

CDR3 DNA: TGTGCCAGCAGTGACCCAACAGGGCGAGGGGAAAAACTGTTTTTT
CDR3 protein: CASSDPTGRGEKLFF
clone size: few
D gene: .
J gene: TRBJ1-4
V gene: TRBV25-1

CDR3 DNA: TGCGCCAGCAGCCAAGTATTGGGTGCCAAAAACATTCAGTACTTC
CDR3 protein: CASSQVLGAKNIQYF
clone size: .
D gene: .
J gene: TRBJ2-4
V gene: TRBV4-1

CDR3 DNA: TGTGCCAGCAGCTTAGATTCCGGCGAGCAGTACTTC
CDR3 protein: CASSLDSGEQYF
clone size: once
D gene: .
J gene: TRBJ2-7
V gene: TRBV11-3

CDR3 DNA: TGTGCCAGCAGTTTGGCGGAGCCTGGGCGGCCCCAGCATTTT
CDR3 protein: CASSLAEPGRPQHF
clone size: .
D gene: .
J gene: TRBJ1-5
V gene: TRBV28

CDR3 DNA: TGTGCCAGCAGCTTAGTTGCAGGGAACACTGAAGCTTTCTTT
CDR3 protein: CASSLVAGNTEAFF
clone size: once
D gene: .
J gene: TRBJ1-1
V gene: TRBV7-8

CDR3 DNA: TGTGCCAGCAGTGAAGCGCGGCAGGGGCAAAGGTCCTATACGCAGTATTTT
CDR3 protein: CASSEARQGQRSYTQYF
clone size: .
D gene: .
J gene: TRBJ2-3
V gene: TRBV2

CDR3 DNA: TGCAGCGCTGGACGAGCGGGAGCGGGGGATACGCAGTATTTT
CDR3 protein: CSAGRAGAGDTQYF
clone size: .
D gene: TRBD2
J gene: TRBJ2-3
V gene: TRBV29-1

CDR3 DNA: TGTGCCAGCAATGCTAGCGGGAGGGACTCAAGCTCCTACGAGCAGTACTTC
CDR3 protein: CASNASGRDSSSYEQYF
clone size: .
D gene: TRBD2
J gene: TRBJ2-7
V gene: TRBV7-3

CDR3 DNA: TGTGCTAGCAGTTACACACCCGCGGAGACCCAGTACTTC
CDR3 protein: CASSYTPAETQYF
clone size: .
D gene: .
J gene: TRBJ2-5
V gene: TRBV7-7

CDR3 DNA: TGTGCCAGTAGGGGACGTGGGGTTTTCAAGGGGGACTATGGCTACACCTTC
CDR3 protein: CASRGRGVFKGDYGYTF
clone size: .
D gene: .
J gene: TRBJ1-2
V gene: TRBV19

CDR3 DNA: TGTGCCAGCAGGCCCGACAGGGACTACGAGCAGTACTTC
CDR3 protein: CASRPDRDYEQYF
clone size: .
D gene: TRBD1
J gene: TRBJ2-7
V gene: TRBV6-5

CDR3 DNA: TGTGCCAGCAGCCCCGGACAGTTCCAAGAGACCCAGTACTTC
CDR3 protein: CASSPGQFQETQYF
clone size: .
D gene: .
J gene: TRBJ2-5
V gene: TRBV9

CDR3 DNA: TGTGCCAGCAGCTACGACGGACAGGGATCGGGCTACGAGCAGTACTTC
CDR3 protein: CASSYDGQGSGYEQYF
clone size: .
D gene: TRBD1
J gene: TRBJ2-7
V gene: TRBV11-3

CDR3 DNA: TGTGCCACCCATAGCGGGAGAGGCTACAATGAGCAGTTCTTC
CDR3 protein: CATHSGRGYNEQFF
clone size: .
D gene: TRBD2
J gene: TRBJ2-1
V gene: TRBV10-3

CDR3 DNA: TGCGCCAGCAGCGTTAGCTCCTACGAGCAGTACTTC
CDR3 protein: CASSVSSYEQYF
clone size: .
D gene: .
J gene: TRBJ2-7
V gene: TRBV10-2

CDR3 DNA: TGCGCCAGCAGCTTGGGGGTCGGGTCTGCAGAAGCTTTCTTT
CDR3 protein: CASSLGVGSAEAFF
clone size: .
D gene: .
J gene: TRBJ1-1
V gene: TRBV5-1

CDR3 DNA: TGTGCCAGCAGCTTAGCGCTAGGGGACGGGAACACTGAAGCTTTCTTT
CDR3 protein: CASSLALGDGNTEAFF
clone size: few
D gene: .
J gene: TRBJ1-1
V gene: TRBV7-2

CDR3 DNA: TGTGCCACCTCCCCCGGGACAGAGGGTAATGAGCAGTTCTTC
CDR3 protein: CATSPGTEGNEQFF
clone size: .
D gene: TRBD1
J gene: TRBJ2-1
V gene: TRBV10-3

CDR3 DNA: TGTGCCAGTAGTATAGGACTAGCGGGATCCGGCCAAGAGACCCAGTACTTC
CDR3 protein: CASSIGLAGSGQETQYF
clone size: .
D gene: TRBD2
J gene: TRBJ2-5
V gene: TRBV19

CDR3 DNA: TGTGCCAGCAGCGTGGACCCCGGAGGAAAGACCCAGTACTTC
CDR3 protein: CASSVDPGGKTQYF
clone size: .
D gene: .
J gene: TRBJ2-5
V gene: TRBV5-4

CDR3 DNA: TGTGCCAGCAGCTTAACCGGGACTGGCAACTATGGCTACACCTTC
CDR3 protein: CASSLTGTGNYGYTF
clone size: .
D gene: .
J gene: TRBJ1-2
V gene: TRBV11-3

CDR3 DNA: TGTGCCAGCAGTGGTCGGGCGGTTGAAAAACTGTTTTTT
CDR3 protein: CASSGRAVEKLFF
clone size: .
D gene: .
J gene: TRBJ1-4
V gene: TRBV6-1